Listed below are T cell receptor beta chains from one sample, sequenced in a study of T cells in Graves' hyperthyroidism and ophthalmopathy. TCRdb re-derived calls from the multiplex PCR reads in MiXCR, one entry per CDR3 protein. This sample has hundreds of thousands of distinct CDR3 sequences, with roughly 14% found just once. The sample was blood. The receptors were gathered from a woman aged 40 to 50 with Graves' ophthalmopathy. The CDR3 runs from the conserved cysteine through the conserved F or W. Fields, in order: CDR3 protein, CDR3 DNA, clone size, J gene, D gene, V gene. A D gene is named only where the DNA matches it firmly. Some rows mark clone size as missing; the rest say once, few, many or name a class of expanded clone.

CATSDLQMRGYTF	TGTGCCACCAGTGATTTGCAAATGCGGGGCTACACCTTC	many	TRBJ1-2	NA	TRBV24-1
CASSAGIPYEQYF	TGTGCCAGCAGTGCCGGAATTCCATACGAGCAGTACTTC	many	TRBJ2-7	NA	TRBV6-1
CASSYRFIADTEAFF	TGTGCCAGCAGTTACCGATTTATAGCGGACACTGAAGCTTTCTTT	many	TRBJ1-1	NA	TRBV6-2/TRBV6-3
CASSQDVIDEQYF	TGTGCCAGCAGCCAGGACGTCATCGACGAGCAGTACTTC	many	TRBJ2-7	NA	TRBV7-9
CASRRGQPSTDTQYF	TGTGCCAGCAGGAGGGGACAACCTAGCACAGATACGCAGTATTTT	many	TRBJ2-3	NA	TRBV2
CASSSLNYQEAQYF	TGTGCCAGCAGTTCTCTGAACTACCAAGAGGCCCAGTACTTC	many	TRBJ2-5	NA	TRBV28
CASTTRIYLDIQYF	TGTGCCAGCACCACACGCATTTATTTGGACATTCAGTACTTC	NA	TRBJ2-4	NA	TRBV28
CSALGKGLYEQYF	TGCAGTGCCCTCGGTAAGGGCCTCTACGAGCAGTACTTC	many	TRBJ2-7	NA	TRBV20-1
CSASPSGVTEAFF	TGCAGTGCTAGCCCCTCGGGGGTAACTGAAGCTTTCTTT	few	TRBJ1-1	NA	TRBV20-1
CASSSGGRNTEAFF	TGTGCCAGCAGTTCGGGGGGTAGGAACACTGAAGCTTTCTTT	many	TRBJ1-1	NA	TRBV28
CSAPTGGSDTEAFF	TGCAGTGCGCCGACAGGGGGTTCGGACACTGAAGCTTTCTTT	many	TRBJ1-1	TRBD1	TRBV20-1
CASSEAELTTQPQHF	TGTGCCAGCAGTGAAGCTGAACTTACAACCCAGCCCCAGCATTTT	many	TRBJ1-5	NA	TRBV2
CASRVNRSGRALNEQFF	TGTGCCAGCAGAGTCAACAGGAGCGGGAGGGCTTTAAATGAGCAGTTCTTC	NA	TRBJ2-1	TRBD2	TRBV2
CASTLTGTANTEAFF	TGTGCCAGCACCCTCACAGGGACGGCGAACACTGAAGCTTTCTTT	many	TRBJ1-1	NA	TRBV7-8
CSARDVLAGHSYEQYF	TGCAGTGCTAGAGATGTACTAGCGGGCCACTCCTACGAGCAGTACTTC	many	TRBJ2-7	TRBD2	TRBV20-1
CATSEGQGASEAFF	TGTGCCACCAGTGAGGGTCAGGGGGCGTCTGAAGCTTTCTTT	NA	TRBJ1-1	TRBD1	TRBV24-1
CASSPSVRGETQYF	TGTGCCAGCTCACCATCGGTTAGAGGAGAGACCCAGTACTTC	many	TRBJ2-5	NA	TRBV18
CAIGASQETQYF	TGTGCCATCGGGGCTTCTCAAGAGACCCAGTACTTC	many	TRBJ2-5	NA	TRBV10-3